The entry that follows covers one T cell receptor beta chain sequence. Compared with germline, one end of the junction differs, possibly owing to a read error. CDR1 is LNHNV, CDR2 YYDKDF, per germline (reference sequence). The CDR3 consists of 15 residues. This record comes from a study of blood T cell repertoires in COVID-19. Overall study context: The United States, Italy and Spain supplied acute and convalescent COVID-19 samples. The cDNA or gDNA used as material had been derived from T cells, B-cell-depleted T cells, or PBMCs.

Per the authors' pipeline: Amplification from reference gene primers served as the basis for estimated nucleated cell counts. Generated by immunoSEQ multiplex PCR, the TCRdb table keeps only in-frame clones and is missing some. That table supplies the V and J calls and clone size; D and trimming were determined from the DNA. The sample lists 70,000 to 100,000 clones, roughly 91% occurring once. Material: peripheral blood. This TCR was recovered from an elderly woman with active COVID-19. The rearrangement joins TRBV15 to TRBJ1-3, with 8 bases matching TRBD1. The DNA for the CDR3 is TGTGCCACCAGCAGAGGGACAGGGTCTGCAAACACCATATATTTT. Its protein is CATSRGTGSANTIYF.